A single sample gave rise to the 27 T cell receptor beta chains below, sequenced in a study of blood T cell repertoires in COVID-19. TCRdb's table, derived via immunoSEQ multiplex PCR, lists solely in-frame clones and lacks some. The repertoire holds about 170,000 clones, with around nine tenths as singletons. The sample taken for sequencing was peripheral blood. The receptors here all came from a man aged 65 to 85 with acute or convalescent COVID-19.

V gene TRBV6-4 combines with J gene TRBJ2-3; D is possibly TRBD2 (6 bases). Looked up from germline, CDR1 is MRHNA and CDR2 is SNTAGT. This CDR3 region has 13 residues. The V and J ends lost 0 bases and 12 bases respectively, with 13 bases between them. The CDR3 region is CASSDSIRGFQYF. DNA of the CDR3: TGTGCCAGCAGTGACTCGATACGGGGGTTCCAGTATTTT.

The chain recombines TRBV5-1 with TRBJ2-7; TRBD1 aligns across 7 bases. The junction had 5 bases not matched to a gene; V was cut back by 4 bases and J by 7 bases. There are 12 residues in the CDR3. Germline V lookup: CDR1 SGHRS, CDR2 YFSETQ. The CDR3 DNA is TGCGCCAGCAGCGAACAGGGGTGGGAGCAGTACTTC. Residues: CASSEQGWEQYF.

The sample holds one count of this clone. The chain recombines TRBV30 with TRBJ2-5; 10 bases are shared with TRBD1. V trimming: 7 bases; J trimming: 5 bases; junction bases outside the gene matches: 7. The CDR3 totals 13 residues. Per the germline V gene, CDR1 is GTSNPN and CDR2 is SVGIG (reference sequence). DNA for the CDR3: TGTGCCTCGACGACAGGGGGCCTGGAGACCCAGTACTTC. This gives the protein CASTTGGLETQYF.

The rearrangement links TRBV30 to TRBJ1-6; possible D gene TRBD1, 6 bases. Trimming took off 5 bases at V and 4 bases at J, with 9 bases between the two ends. The CDR3 is 13 residues long. Germline V gene lookup returns CDR1 GTSNPN and CDR2 SVGIG (reference sequence). The CDR3: CAWGQNYNSPLHF. CDR3 DNA: TGTGCCTGGGGACAGAATTATAATTCACCCCTCCACTTT.

The chain combines TRBV5-4 with TRBJ1-1, with D tentatively TRBD1 (6 bases). CDR1 and CDR2 from the germline V gene are SGHNT and YYREEE (reference sequence). This CDR3 spans 14 amino acids. V lost 2 bases to trimming and J lost 4 bases, with 12 bases between them. The CDR3 bases are TGTGCCAGCAGCTTCACAGGGAGGGGCACTGAAGCTTTCTTT. It encodes CASSFTGRGTEAFF. Variable domain in full (rest from reference TRBV5-4 and TRBJ1-1): ETGVTQSPTHLIKTRGQQVTLRCSSQSGHNTVSWYQQALGQGPQFIFQYYREEENGRGNFPPRFSGLQFPNYSSELNVNALELDDSALYLCASSFTGRGTEAFFGQGTRLTVV.

The chain recombines TRBV3-1 (or the pseudogene TRBV3-2) with TRBJ1-1; possibly TRBD1 for D (5 bases). The V gene lost 4 bases and the J gene lost 6 bases, with 15 bases spanning the gap. The length of the CDR3 is 14 residues. In germline, CDR1 is LGHDT, CDR2 YNNKEL (reference sequence). CDR3 protein: CASSRGGGIPEAFF. The CDR3 DNA is TGTGCCAGCAGCCGCGGGGGAGGTATCCCTGAAGCTTTCTTT.

The rearrangement uses TRBV6-8 and TRBJ1-5, with D hard to call. CDR3 size: 12 residues. Germline values: CDR1 MNHGY, CDR2 SAAAGT. V was clipped by 9 bases and J by 5 bases, with 11 bases between them. The CDR3 loop reads CASEGGDQPQHF. The CDR3 nucleotides read TGTGCCAGTGAGGGCGGAGATCAGCCCCAGCATTTT.

The chain is built from TRBV2 and TRBJ2-1, with TRBD2 matching over 13 bases. This CDR3 region has 15 residues. With 6 bases clipped from V and 6 bases from J, the junction kept 5 bases outside the gene matches. Per the germline V gene, CDR1 is SNHLY and CDR2 is FYNNEI. CDR3 amino acids: CASRSLAGGGNEQFF. In DNA form, the CDR3 reads TGTGCCAGCAGGTCACTAGCGGGAGGGGGCAATGAGCAGTTCTTC.

The gene calls are TRBV7-8 and TRBJ1-3; TRBD1 matches at 7 bases. V lost 4 bases and J lost 4; bases outside the gene matches: 7. The CDR3 length is 15 residues. Germline CDR1 SGHVS, CDR2 FQNEAQ. The CDR3 loop is CASSWTGRAGNTIYF. CDR3 in DNA: TGTGCCAGCAGCTGGACAGGCAGAGCGGGAAACACCATATATTTT.

This rearrangement joins TRBV7-2 to TRBJ1-6; possibly TRBD1 for D (6 bases). CDR1 is SGHTA, CDR2 FQGNSA, per germline. Trimming removed 3 bases at V and 7 bases at J, with 13 bases between. The CDR3 is 15 amino acids. The CDR3 spells CASSFEQTGNSPLHF. CDR3 sequence (DNA): TGTGCCAGCAGCTTCGAGCAAACAGGGAATTCACCCCTCCACTTT. The complete variable domain, with remaining parts taken from reference TRBV7-2 and TRBJ1-6, reads GAGVSQSPSNKVTEKGKDVELRCDPISGHTALYWYRQSLGQGLEFLIYFQGNSAPDKSGLPSDRFSAERTGGSVSTLTIQRTQQEDSAVYLCASSFEQTGNSPLHFGNGTRLTVT.

A few counts support this clone. This chain joins TRBV3-1 (or the pseudogene TRBV3-2) and TRBJ1-5; D gene uncertain. The V end was cut by 2 bases, the J end by 3 bases, with 14 bases between. Germline V gene lookup returns CDR1 LGHDT and CDR2 YNNKEL (reference sequence). The CDR3 runs to 16 residues. DNA of the CDR3: TGTGCCAGCAGCCAAAAAAGGTCCGGAGACAATCAGCCCCAGCATTTT. Translation gives CASSQKRSGDNQPQHF.

The V and J genes are TRBV7-9 and TRBJ1-3; 7 bases are a match to TRBD1. The germline V gene encodes CDR1 SEHNR and CDR2 FQNEAQ (reference sequence). The ends lost 2 bases at V and 8 bases at J; junction bases unmatched: 6. The CDR3 contains 14 residues. The CDR3 sequence: CASSLYGQGDTIYF. CDR3 nucleotides: TGTGCCAGCAGCTTATATGGGCAGGGGGACACCATATATTTT.

The gene calls are TRBV5-1 and TRBJ2-7; D is uncertain. Between the trimmed V and J ends, which lost 4 bases and 2 bases, there was a span of 13 bases. Germline lookup yields CDR1 SGHRS and CDR2 YFSETQ. This CDR3 contains 14 residues. The CDR3 bases are TGCGCCAGCAGCGAGAGGCGCTCCCCCTACGAGCAGTACTTC. Translation gives CASSERRSPYEQYF.

The chain uses TRBV6-6 and TRBJ2-1, with 7 positions matching TRBD1. CDR3 size: 14 residues. Losses at the gene ends were 6 bases for V and 6 bases for J; bases not matched to a gene: 8. Germline V gives CDR1 MNHNY, CDR2 SVGAGI (reference sequence). Here the CDR3 reads CASRLSGTVNEQFF. CDR3 DNA sequence: TGTGCCAGCAGACTCTCGGGGACAGTCAATGAGCAGTTCTTC.

The chain joins TRBV28 to TRBJ1-5, with a possible D match to TRBD1 (6 bases). Trimming took 6 bases from V and 2 from J, leaving 17 bases between them. This CDR3 comprises 16 residues. CDR1 MDHEN and CDR2 SYDVKM come from the germline V gene. CDR3 bases: TGTGCCAGCAGGCCTACCGGGGGGGGCGGCAATCAGCCCCAGCATTTT. It specifies CASRPTGGGGNQPQHF.

This clone was detected only once. The chain links TRBV6-5 to TRBJ2-7; 11 bases line up with TRBD2. Germline loops: CDR1 MNHEY, CDR2 SVGAGI. V was clipped by 8 bases and J by 4 bases; unmatched bases: 10. The CDR3 spans 15 residues. CDR3 loop: CASVFGLAGGYEQYF. CDR3 nucleotides: TGTGCCAGCGTTTTTGGGCTAGCGGGAGGATACGAGCAGTACTTC.

V is TRBV11-3 and J is TRBJ2-5, with D perhaps matching TRBD2 (7 bases). Germline CDR1 is SGHNT and CDR2 is YENEEA. This CDR3 is built from 18 residues. Between the trimmed V and J ends, which lost 2 bases and 5 bases, there was a span of 24 bases. The CDR3 region has the DNA TGTGCCAGCAGCTTAAATCAAGGGGGGGATGGCCTCCTGGAGACCCAGTACTTC. Translation gives CASSLNQGGDGLLETQYF.

The V gene is TRBV7-3, the J gene TRBJ1-1, with D possibly matching TRBD1 (5 bases). CDR1 and CDR2 (germline): SGHTA, FQGTGA. CDR3 length: 13 residues. V was shortened by 5 bases and J by 4 bases, with 11 bases between the two germline ends. CDR3 coding DNA: TGTGCCAGCAGCCCCCGGGGGGGCACTGAAGCTTTCTTT. Protein sequence: CASSPRGGTEAFF.

V gene TRBV18 combines with J gene TRBJ2-6; a weak D match, TRBD2 (5 bases). The CDR3 loop spans 16 amino acids. The V end was cut by 3 bases, the J end by 0 bases, with 9 bases between. Germline values: CDR1 KGHSH, CDR2 LQKENI. This CDR3 is CASSPGSYSGANVLTF. In nucleotides, the CDR3 is TGTGCCAGCTCACCTGGGAGTTACTCTGGGGCCAACGTCCTGACTTTC.

The V call is TRBV7-8, the J call TRBJ2-1, with D tentatively TRBD2 (5 bases). V lost 4 bases to trimming and J lost 3 bases, with 19 bases between them. Per germline, CDR1 SGHVS and CDR2 FQNEAQ. The CDR3 is made up of 17 amino acids. In DNA, the CDR3 is TGTGCCAGCAGCTCGGGAAAATTGGACCGACTCTACAATGAGCAGTTCTTC. Translation gives CASSSGKLDRLYNEQFF.

The J gene is TRBJ1-3, the V gene TRBV18, with D perhaps TRBD1 (5 bases). CDR1 KGHSH and CDR2 LQKENI come from the germline V gene. The V and J ends lost 1 base and 0 bases respectively, with 7 bases between them. The CDR3 is 15 residues long. The CDR3 DNA reads as TGTGCCAGCTCACCACAGGGGCACTCTGGAAACACCATATATTTT. It yields the protein CASSPQGHSGNTIYF.

V usage is TRBV19 and J usage is TRBJ2-7; 16 bases align to TRBD2. CDR3 size: 19 residues. Trimming took 4 bases from V and 2 from J; bases not matched to a gene: 11. Germline-derived CDR1 and CDR2 are LNHDA and SQIVND (reference sequence). The CDR3 here is CASSRFGTSGRAGTYEQYF. The DNA of the CDR3 is TGTGCCAGTAGTAGATTCGGGACTAGCGGGAGGGCCGGTACCTACGAGCAGTACTTC.

The chain couples TRBV9 to TRBJ2-1; D is perhaps TRBD2 (5 bases). Germline CDR1 reads SGDLS; CDR2 reads YYNGEE. Trimming pared 0 bases from V and 7 bases from J, leaving 20 bases between. The CDR3 totals 17 residues. CDR3 nucleotide sequence: TGTGCCAGCAGCGTAGGAGGAGGAACATCCTATGGGAATGAGCAGTTCTTC. Translated: CASSVGGGTSYGNEQFF.

The chain combines TRBV4-3 with TRBJ1-3; D might be TRBD1 (6 bases). V was clipped by 5 bases and J by 0 bases, with 14 bases between them. The CDR3 is 16 amino acids. Germline CDR1 is LGHNA and CDR2 is YSLEER. DNA for the CDR3: TGCGCCAGCAGCGATGGGGGGGCCTTCTCTGGAAACACCATATATTTT. It specifies CASSDGGAFSGNTIYF.

This clone was recorded once. The rearrangement links TRBV28 to TRBJ1-1, with D hard to call. Germline V gives CDR1 MDHEN, CDR2 SYDVKM. V was trimmed by 1 base and J by 1 base, leaving 7 bases between them. The CDR3 covers 14 residues. The CDR3: CASSLLRENTEAFF. The CDR3, as DNA: TGTGCCAGCAGTTTATTACGAGAGAACACTGAAGCTTTCTTT.

The chain links TRBV5-6 to TRBJ2-1; D is uncertain. The V end was cut by 4 bases, the J end by 10 bases, with 18 bases between. This CDR3 spans 14 amino acids. Germline V gene sequence: CDR1 SGHDT, CDR2 YYEEEE. The CDR3 sequence: CASSPPMSFLEQFF. The CDR3 DNA sequence: TGTGCCAGCAGCCCCCCTATGTCCTTTTTGGAGCAGTTCTTC.

This clone appeared once. This rearrangement joins TRBV5-4 to TRBJ2-2, with D perhaps matching TRBD2 (6 bases). This CDR3 has 16 residues. V shed 0 bases and J shed 5 bases, with 14 bases lying between them. Per the germline V gene, CDR1 is SGHNT and CDR2 is YYREEE (reference sequence). CDR3 loop: CASSLVGGGETGELFF. The CDR3 nucleotides are TGTGCCAGCAGCTTGGTTGGGGGAGGAGAGACCGGGGAGCTGTTTTTT. Filled out from reference TRBV5-4 and TRBJ2-2, the complete variable domain reads ETGVTQSPTHLIKTRGQQVTLRCSSQSGHNTVSWYQQALGQGPQFIFQYYREEENGRGNFPPRFSGLQFPNYSSELNVNALELDDSALYLCASSLVGGGETGELFFGEGSRLTVL.